This TCR beta chain was found in a study of T cell responses to AZD1222 COVID-19 vaccine. Study-level results: Repertoires were sampled only after the peak T cell response. Nearly half of spike-specific TCRs reportedly target variant regions that are unmutated in the B.1.351 and B.1.1.7 variants.

Concerning this clone: Its target is unknown.

Assay used: immunoSEQ multiplex PCR; TCRdb lists only in-frame clones, some missing. The sample includes 60,000 or so clones, 80% to 90% seen only once; the top ten take roughly 20%. Germline V gene data show CDR1 as SNHLY and CDR2 as FYNNEI. This CDR3 spans 13 amino acids. V was cut by 7 bases and J by 8 bases, with 14 bases left in between. The clonotype comes from an adult in good health. The sample in question was peripheral blood, obtained on day 0 of AZD1222 vaccination. V and J are TRBV2 and TRBJ1-4; weak D call: TRBD1 (5 bases). The CDR3 reads CASNGGAGEKLFF. The CDR3 nucleotides are TGTGCCAGCAACGGGGGAGCGGGGGAAAAACTGTTTTTT.